The 30 T cell receptor beta chains below were found in one sample sequenced in a study of blood T cell repertoires in COVID-19 (dated by TCRdb to 2019 to 2021). The library was prepared using the immunoSEQ multiplex PCR assay. The source is immuneACCESS, and TCRdb retained only in-frame sequences with V and J called. Part of the clones is not carried over; for the studies checked, unresolved V genes explain less than half of this, and the remainder is unexplained. The sample table lists under 300,000 clones, about 83% of them with a count of one. The ten largest clones take up less than 6.5% of the sample. The sample comprised peripheral blood. These receptors were obtained from a human donor in a cohort sampled during active COVID-19.

The V gene is TRBV4-1, the J gene TRBJ2-2, with D tentatively TRBD2 (6 bases). V lost 3 bases and J lost 3, with 11 bases in between. Germline CDR1 MGHRA, CDR2 YSYEKL. The CDR3 totals 15 residues. For the CDR3, the DNA is TGCGCCAGCAGCCAGGGTAGCGGCCACACCGGGGAGCTGTTTTTT. It is translated as CASSQGSGHTGELFF.

This chain joins TRBV28 and TRBJ2-5; 13 bases agree with TRBD2. V was clipped by 2 bases and J by 0 bases; unmatched bases: 3. CDR1 is MDHEN and CDR2 is SYDVKM in the germline V gene. This CDR3 has 17 residues. In DNA, the CDR3 is TGTGCCAGCAGTTTACCACTAGCGGGAGGGGACCAAGAGACCCAGTACTTC. The encoded protein is CASSLPLAGGDQETQYF.

This clone was found once. The CDR3 DNA sequence: TGTGCCAGCAGTTTAGGGGCCAGGACGGGCGAGCAGTACTTC. It encodes CASSLGARTGEQYF. The chain uses TRBV28 and TRBJ2-7; TRBD1 is a possible D gene (5 bases). Germline CDR1 MDHEN, CDR2 SYDVKM. V lost 2 bases and J 6 bases, leaving 14 bases between the germline ends. The CDR3 runs to 14 residues.

The chain carries TRBV5-1 and TRBJ2-2; no definite D call. V lost 2 bases to trimming and J lost 0 bases, with 5 bases between them. Germline V lookup: CDR1 SGHRS, CDR2 YFSETQ. The CDR3 loop spans 14 amino acids. CDR3 nucleotide sequence: TGCGCCAGCAGCTTTCGGGCGAACACCGGGGAGCTGTTTTTT. This translates into CASSFRANTGELFF.

The rearrangement joins TRBV9 to TRBJ2-1, with 14 positions matching TRBD2. The junction had 2 bases not matched to a gene; V was cut back by 1 base and J by 8 bases. Germline-derived CDR1 and CDR2 are SGDLS and YYNGEE. This CDR3 region has 15 residues. The CDR3 nucleotides are TGTGCCAGCAGCGTAAGACTAGCGGGAGGGCATGAGCAGTTCTTC. Its protein product is CASSVRLAGGHEQFF. Combining the CDR3 with reference TRBV9 and TRBJ2-1 gives the whole variable domain DSGVTQTPKHLITATGQRVTLRCSPRSGDLSVYWYQQSLDQGLQFLIQYYNGEERAKGNILERFSAQQFPDLHSELNLSSLELGDSALYFCASSVRLAGGHEQFFGPGTRLTVL.

The chain links TRBV7-9 to TRBJ1-1; no reliable D call. V lost 6 bases to trimming and J lost 4 bases, with 18 bases between them. Germline V gene lookup returns CDR1 SEHNR and CDR2 FQNEAQ (reference sequence). The CDR3 is 15 residues long. The CDR3 DNA sequence: TGTGCCAGCAGACGATATGAGGAGGGAGCCACTGAAGCTTTCTTT. The encoded protein is CASRRYEEGATEAFF.

This chain connects TRBV10-1 to TRBJ2-3, with a possible D match to TRBD1 (6 bases). The CDR3 sequence is 13 residues long. V lost 2 bases to trimming and J lost 3 bases, with 6 bases between them. In germline, CDR1 is WNHNN, CDR2 SYGVQD (reference sequence). CDR3 region: CASSERGTDTQYF. The CDR3 DNA follows: TGCGCCAGCAGTGAGAGGGGGACAGATACGCAGTATTTT.

V gene TRBV19 combines with J gene TRBJ2-7, with 7 bases that match TRBD2. Germline lookup yields CDR1 LNHDA and CDR2 SQIVND (reference sequence). The V gene end was trimmed by 7 bases and the J gene end by 4 bases; junction bases not matched to a gene: 13. The CDR3 is 15 amino acids. The CDR3 DNA reads TGTGCCAGTACCCTATCCTGGGGGGGTTCGTACGAGCAGTACTTC. It encodes CASTLSWGGSYEQYF.

This rearrangement joins TRBV5-1 to TRBJ2-7, with no clear D. CDR1 is SGHRS, CDR2 YFSETQ, per germline. CDR3 length: 13 amino acids. Trimming stripped 2 bases from V and 3 bases from J, with 9 bases between. CDR3 region: CASSFKPDYEQYF. CDR3 bases: TGCGCCAGCAGCTTCAAACCAGACTACGAGCAGTACTTC.

This chain links TRBV20-1 with TRBJ2-7; D is unresolved. The CDR3 has 12 amino acids. Per germline, CDR1 DFQATT and CDR2 SNEGSKA (reference sequence). The germline V and J ends were trimmed by 3 bases and 0 bases, with 6 bases remaining between them. CDR3 region: CSASIISYEQYF. CDR3 sequence (DNA): TGCAGTGCTAGTATTATCTCCTACGAGCAGTACTTC.

The rearrangement uses TRBV3-1 (or the pseudogene TRBV3-2) and TRBJ2-5, with 11 positions matching TRBD1. CDR1 is LGHDT, CDR2 YNNKEL, per germline (reference sequence). This CDR3 has 15 residues. J was trimmed by 2 bases and V by 4 bases; bases with no gene match: 3. CDR3: CASSRRDRGQETQYF. Here the CDR3 DNA reads TGTGCCAGCAGCCGCCGGGACAGGGGGCAAGAGACCCAGTACTTC.

V and J are TRBV6-4 and TRBJ2-1; 12 bases map to TRBD2. The CDR3 is 15 residues long. Germline assignment: CDR1 MRHNA and CDR2 SNTAGT. V lost 6 bases to trimming and J lost 5 bases; unmatched junction nucleotides: 5. CDR3 sequence reads: CASRSTSGGNNEQFF. CDR3 in DNA: TGTGCCAGCAGAAGCACTAGCGGGGGGAACAATGAGCAGTTCTTC.

This chain links TRBV29-1 with TRBJ1-6; the match to TRBD1 covers 8 bases. The CDR3 is 13 amino acids. Germline values: CDR1 SQVTM, CDR2 ANQGSEA. Trimming took 7 bases from V and 7 from J; bases not matched to a gene: 6. CDR3: CSASTGENSPLHF. CDR3 bases: TGCAGCGCCTCGACAGGGGAGAATTCACCCCTCCACTTT.

The sample holds a few counts of this clone. The V call is TRBV5-1, the J call TRBJ2-7; maybe TRBD1 (6 bases). V was pared by 4 bases and J by 0 bases, with 17 bases between. The CDR3 spans 16 residues. Germline V gene sequence: CDR1 SGHRS, CDR2 YFSETQ. The CDR3 is CASSGADRTDSYEQYF. CDR3 nucleotides: TGCGCCAGCAGCGGGGCGGACAGAACCGACTCCTACGAGCAGTACTTC.

This clone was detected once. CDR3 bases: TGTGCCACCAGCCTGCGGGGGTTTCAGCCCCAGCATTTT. It specifies CATSLRGFQPQHF. The rearrangement links TRBV15 to TRBJ1-5, with D possibly being TRBD1 (5 bases). V was clipped by 5 bases and J by 6 bases, with 11 bases between them. The length of the CDR3 is 13 residues. CDR1 is LNHNV, CDR2 YYDKDF, per germline (reference sequence).

The chain combines TRBV28 with TRBJ2-7; maybe TRBD2 (5 bases). The V end was cut by 5 bases, the J end by 2 bases, with 19 bases between. The CDR3 has 16 amino acids. From germline, CDR1 is MDHEN and CDR2 SYDVKM. The CDR3 region is CASSLPLGRAPYEQYF. The CDR3 nucleotides read TGTGCCAGCAGTCTCCCCTTAGGGCGGGCCCCCTACGAGCAGTACTTC.

This chain uses TRBV27 with TRBJ1-1; a possible D gene is TRBD1 (6 bases). V dropped 4 bases and J dropped 7 bases, with 13 bases sitting between them. The CDR3 extends over 13 amino acids. Germline CDR1 MNHEY, CDR2 SMNVEV (reference sequence). The CDR3 protein is CASSSPGTLEAFF. CDR3 DNA: TGTGCCAGCAGTTCCCCGGGGACACTTGAAGCTTTCTTT.

The chain has TRBV12-5 and TRBJ1-6; D uncertain. There are 14 residues in the CDR3. V was pared by 2 bases and J by 5 bases, with 7 bases between. Germline CDR1 and CDR2: LGHNT and FRNRAP. CDR3 nucleotide sequence: TGTGCTAGTGGTTTGACCGGGGATAATTCACCCCTCCACTTT. Its protein product is CASGLTGDNSPLHF.

This chain links TRBV19 with TRBJ2-5, with 10 bases aligning to TRBD2. The CDR3 length is 15 residues. The germline gives CDR1 LNHDA, CDR2 SQIVND (reference sequence). V lost 5 bases and J lost 2; bases outside the gene matches: 5. The CDR3 nucleotides are TGTGCCAGTAGTGAACTAGCGGGATATCAAGAGACCCAGTACTTC. Encoded protein: CASSELAGYQETQYF.

V gene TRBV5-6 combines with J gene TRBJ2-1; 9 nucleotides align to TRBD2. The CDR3 contains 15 residues. J lost 5 bases, V lost 4 bases, and 7 bases had no gene match. Germline-derived CDR1 and CDR2 are SGHDT and YYEEEE. The CDR3 here is CASSNLAGLNNEQFF. In nucleotides, the CDR3 is TGTGCCAGCAGCAACCTAGCGGGACTGAACAATGAGCAGTTCTTC. Based on the CDR3 plus reference TRBV5-6 and TRBJ2-1, the full variable domain is DAGVTQSPTHLIKTRGQQVTLRCSPKSGHDTVSWYQQALGQGPQFIFQYYEEEERQRGNFPDRFSGHQFPNYSSELNVNALLLGDSALYLCASSNLAGLNNEQFFGPGTRLTVL.

Worth noting for this clone: Mismatch with germline at one junction end may stem from a read error. The genes are TRBV11-2 and TRBJ2-7, with 7 positions matching TRBD2. This CDR3 is 13 amino acids long. CDR1 SGHAT and CDR2 FQNNGV come from the germline V gene. DNA of the CDR3: TGTGCCAGCAGCTTAGGGGACCCGGGGGGATTGGTCTTC. Protein product: CASSLGDPGGLVF.

The V gene is TRBV19, the J gene TRBJ2-3; TRBD1 might be the D (5 bases). Trimming removed 2 bases from V and 0 bases from J, with 9 bases in between. This CDR3 spans 15 amino acids. The germline CDR1 and CDR2 sequences are LNHDA and SQIVND (reference sequence). This chain's CDR3 is CASSISGSSTDTQYF. CDR3 in DNA: TGTGCCAGTAGTATATCAGGGTCTAGCACAGATACGCAGTATTTT.

This chain uses TRBV11-3 with TRBJ2-5; 15 positions match TRBD2. Germline lookup yields CDR1 SGHNT and CDR2 YENEEA. This CDR3 has 15 residues. The ends lost 5 bases at V and 5 bases at J; junction bases unmatched: 3. The CDR3 sequence: CASSPGLAGGETQYF. DNA of the CDR3: TGTGCCAGCAGCCCGGGACTAGCGGGAGGTGAGACCCAGTACTTC. Drawing the rest from reference TRBV11-3 and TRBJ2-5, the complete variable domain is EAGVVQSPRYKIIEKKQPVAFWCNPISGHNTLYWYLQNLGQGPELLIRYENEEAVDDSQLPKDRFSAERLKGVDSTLKIQPAELGDSAVYLCASSPGLAGGETQYFGPGTRLLVL.

This clone has a handful of counts. The rearrangement uses TRBV19 and TRBJ1-5; 10 positions match TRBD1. Trimming took 7 bases from V and 3 from J; bases not matched to a gene: 3. Germline assignment: CDR1 LNHDA and CDR2 SQIVND (reference sequence). This CDR3 is 14 amino acids long. CDR3 DNA: TGTGCCAGTACGACAGGGGGCCTCAATCAGCCCCAGCATTTT. It is translated as CASTTGGLNQPQHF.

The genes are TRBV7-3 and TRBJ2-2; 7 positions match TRBD1. The CDR3 consists of 14 residues. Losses at the gene ends were 5 bases for V and 4 bases for J; bases not matched to a gene: 4. CDR1 SGHTA and CDR2 FQGTGA come from the germline V gene. CDR3 sequence reads: CASSRTGGTGELFF. The CDR3, as DNA: TGTGCCAGCAGCCGGACAGGCGGCACCGGGGAGCTGTTTTTT.

This chain connects TRBV6-4 to TRBJ2-1; 13 nucleotides agree with TRBD2. Germline assignment: CDR1 MRHNA and CDR2 SNTAGT. J was trimmed by 2 bases and V by 2 bases; bases with no gene match: 6. This CDR3 has 18 residues. CDR3 in amino acids: CASSDQLAGGLAYNEQFF. CDR3 sequence (DNA): TGTGCCAGCAGTGACCAACTAGCGGGAGGGTTAGCCTACAATGAGCAGTTCTTC.

The CDR3 nucleotides are TGTGCCAGCAGCTTGGCGTATCCGGGACTAGCGGAGTACGAGCAGTACTTC. Residues: CASSLAYPGLAEYEQYF. The chain employs TRBV5-4 and TRBJ2-7, with 11 bases lining up with TRBD2. This CDR3 is 17 amino acids long. Trimming cost V 0 bases and J 4 bases; bases outside gene matches: 9. Germline V lookup: CDR1 SGHNT, CDR2 YYREEE (reference sequence).

The V call is TRBV2, the J call TRBJ2-1; 8 bases fit TRBD2. This CDR3 is 14 amino acids long. The germline V gene has CDR1 SNHLY and CDR2 FYNNEI. The V segment lost 9 bases and the J segment 7 bases; nucleotides outside the gene matches: 11. CDR3 bases: TGTGCCAGAGACTTCGGGGGGGCGGGAAATGAGCAGTTCTTC. Translated, it gives CARDFGGAGNEQFF.

The CDR3 protein is CATSGTGGGELFF. CDR3 coding DNA: TGTGCCACCAGTGGGACAGGAGGCGGGGAGCTGTTTTTT. This chain uses TRBV24-1 with TRBJ2-2; 7 positions match TRBD1. After removal of 5 bases from V and 7 bases from J, the junction contained 3 bases not matched to a gene. The CDR3 spans 13 residues. Germline values: CDR1 KGHDR, CDR2 SFDVKD.

In DNA, the CDR3 is TGTGCCAGCAGCTCGGGACAGGGGGTGGAGACCCAGTACTTC. This gives the protein CASSSGQGVETQYF. The rearrangement joins TRBV5-4 to TRBJ2-5; 11 bases agree with TRBD1. Per the germline V gene, CDR1 is SGHNT and CDR2 is YYREEE (reference sequence). V lost 3 bases and J lost 5; bases outside the gene matches: 3. The CDR3 is 14 residues long. The full variable domain, in which reference TRBV5-4 and TRBJ2-5 provide the parts outside the CDR3, is ETGVTQSPTHLIKTRGQQVTLRCSSQSGHNTVSWYQQALGQGPQFIFQYYREEENGRGNFPPRFSGLQFPNYSSELNVNALELDDSALYLCASSSGQGVETQYFGPGTRLLVL.